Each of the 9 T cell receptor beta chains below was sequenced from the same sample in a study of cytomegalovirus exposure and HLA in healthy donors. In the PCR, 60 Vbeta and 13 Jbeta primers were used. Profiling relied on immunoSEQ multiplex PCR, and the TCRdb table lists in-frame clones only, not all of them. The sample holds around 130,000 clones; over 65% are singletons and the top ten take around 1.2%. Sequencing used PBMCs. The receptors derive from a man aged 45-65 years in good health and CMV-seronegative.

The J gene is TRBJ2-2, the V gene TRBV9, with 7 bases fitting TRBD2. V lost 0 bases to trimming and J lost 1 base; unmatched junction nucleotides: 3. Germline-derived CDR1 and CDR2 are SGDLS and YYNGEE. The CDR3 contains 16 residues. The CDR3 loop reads CASSVVSGKNTGELFF. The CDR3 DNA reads TGTGCCAGCAGCGTAGTCAGCGGGAAGAACACCGGGGAGCTGTTTTTT.

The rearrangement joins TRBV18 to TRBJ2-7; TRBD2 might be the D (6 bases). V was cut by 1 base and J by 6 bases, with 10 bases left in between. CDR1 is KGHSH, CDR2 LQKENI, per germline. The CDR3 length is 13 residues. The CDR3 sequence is CASSPRLEGEQYF. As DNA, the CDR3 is TGTGCCAGCTCACCACGACTAGAGGGCGAGCAGTACTTC. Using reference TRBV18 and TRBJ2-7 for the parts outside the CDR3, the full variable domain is NAGVMQNPRHLVRRRGQEARLRCSPMKGHSHVYWYRQLPEEGLKFMVYLQKENIIDESGMPKERFSAEFPKEGPSILRIQQVVRGDSAAYFCASSPRLEGEQYFGPGTRLTVT.

The CDR3 DNA is TGCGCCAGCAGCCAAGGGGCGACAGATACGCAGTATTTT. It specifies CASSQGATDTQYF. The rearrangement links TRBV4-3 to TRBJ2-3, with D hard to call. V dropped 1 base and J dropped 3 bases, with 5 bases sitting between them. This CDR3 is 13 amino acids long. Germline V gives CDR1 LGHNA, CDR2 YSLEER.

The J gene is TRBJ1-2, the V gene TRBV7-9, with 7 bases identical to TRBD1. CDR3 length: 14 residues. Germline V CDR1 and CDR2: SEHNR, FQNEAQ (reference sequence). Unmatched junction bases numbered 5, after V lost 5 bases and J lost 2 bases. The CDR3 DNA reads TGTGCCAGCAGCACCCCGACAGGGAACTATGGCTACACCTTC. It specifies CASSTPTGNYGYTF.

The CDR3: CAITATGATDTQYF. CDR3 sequence (DNA): TGTGCCATCACTGCGACAGGGGCCACAGATACGCAGTATTTT. The rearrangement links TRBV10-3 to TRBJ2-3; TRBD1 aligns across 8 bases. V trimming: 7 bases; J trimming: 2 bases; junction bases outside the gene matches: 5. Germline V CDR1 and CDR2: ENHRY, SYGVKD. The CDR3 extends over 14 amino acids.

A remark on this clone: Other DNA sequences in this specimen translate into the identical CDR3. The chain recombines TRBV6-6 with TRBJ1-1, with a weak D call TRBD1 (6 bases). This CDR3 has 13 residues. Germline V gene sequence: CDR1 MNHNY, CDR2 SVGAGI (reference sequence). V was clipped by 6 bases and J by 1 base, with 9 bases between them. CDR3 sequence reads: CASSRGRNTEAFF. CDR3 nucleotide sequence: TGTGCCAGCAGCAGGGGAAGGAACACTGAAGCTTTCTTT.

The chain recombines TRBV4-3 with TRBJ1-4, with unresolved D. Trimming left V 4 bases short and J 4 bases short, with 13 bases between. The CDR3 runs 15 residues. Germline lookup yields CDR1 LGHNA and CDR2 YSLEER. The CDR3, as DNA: TGCGCCAGCAGCCGTAACAGCAAGTTTAATGAAAAACTGTTTTTT. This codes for CASSRNSKFNEKLFF.

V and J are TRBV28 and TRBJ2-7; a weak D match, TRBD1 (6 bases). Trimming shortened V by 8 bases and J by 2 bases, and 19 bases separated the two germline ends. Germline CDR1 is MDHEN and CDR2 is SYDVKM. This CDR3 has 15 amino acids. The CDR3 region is CASLPSLDSPYEQYF. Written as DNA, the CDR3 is TGTGCCAGCCTACCTTCTTTGGACAGTCCCTACGAGCAGTACTTC.

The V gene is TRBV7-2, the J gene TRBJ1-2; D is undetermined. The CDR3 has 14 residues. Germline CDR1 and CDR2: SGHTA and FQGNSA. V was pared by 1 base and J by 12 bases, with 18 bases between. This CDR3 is CASSLDSIWADHTF. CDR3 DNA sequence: TGTGCCAGCAGCTTAGATAGTATCTGGGCCGACCACACCTTC.